Listed here are 23 T cell receptor beta chains from one sample, sequenced in a study of CD8+ T cells in alopecia areata. As the sequencing template, cDNA was produced by extracting RNA and reverse transcribing it. Profiling relied on immunoSEQ multiplex PCR, and the TCRdb table lists in-frame clones only, not all of them. The data contain 85,000 to 110,000 clones, around 60% of them singletons. Sequenced sample: CD4+ T cells sorted from blood. Source of these receptors: a human donor in good health.

The chain carries TRBV6-6 and TRBJ2-1; 11 bases align to TRBD1. The CDR3 totals 15 residues. Trimming took 2 bases from V and 9 from J; bases not matched to a gene: 6. Germline values: CDR1 MNHNY, CDR2 SVGAGI (reference sequence). The CDR3 nucleotides are TGTGCCAGCAGTTACGCAGGACAGGGGGCCGGTGAGCAGTTCTTC. Its protein product is CASSYAGQGAGEQFF.

The chain uses TRBV5-1 and TRBJ1-1; D unresolved. V gave up 0 bases and J gave up 5 bases, with 11 bases separating them. Germline-derived CDR1 and CDR2 are SGHRS and YFSETQ. The CDR3 totals 14 residues. CDR3 nucleotides: TGCGCCAGCAGCTTGGCCGTCGGCGGTACTGAAGCTTTCTTT. As protein: CASSLAVGGTEAFF.

The chain couples TRBV29-1 to TRBJ1-1, with 9 bases that match TRBD1. The CDR3 runs 13 residues. Germline V gene data show CDR1 as SQVTM and CDR2 as ANQGSEA. The V segment lost 4 bases and the J segment 6 bases; nucleotides outside the gene matches: 6. This chain's CDR3 is CSVGDRVRSEAFF. The DNA for the CDR3 is TGCAGCGTTGGGGACAGGGTAAGGTCTGAAGCTTTCTTT.

The V and J genes are TRBV30 and TRBJ2-5; the D gene is possibly TRBD1 (5 bases). This CDR3 is 12 amino acids long. Germline V CDR1 and CDR2: GTSNPN, SVGIG (reference sequence). V was shortened by 2 bases and J by 7 bases, with 11 bases between the two germline ends. The CDR3 spells CAWSTGLRTQYF. In DNA form, the CDR3 reads TGTGCCTGGAGTACAGGCCTCAGGACCCAGTACTTC.

This chain uses TRBV5-1 with TRBJ1-4; D is unresolved. The CDR3 has 15 residues. Trimming removed 0 bases from V and 6 bases from J, with 12 bases in between. CDR1 is SGHRS, CDR2 YFSETQ, per germline. CDR3 sequence reads: CASSLGAGGDEKLFF. Written as DNA, the CDR3 is TGCGCCAGCAGCTTGGGGGCAGGCGGGGATGAAAAACTGTTTTTT.

This clone has just a few counts. The chain joins TRBV27 to TRBJ2-3; D remains ambiguous. V was pared by 3 bases and J by 4 bases, with 11 bases between. The CDR3 is 14 residues long. Looked up from germline, CDR1 is MNHEY and CDR2 is SMNVEV (reference sequence). Here the CDR3 reads CASSFWQFPDTQYF. The CDR3 DNA sequence: TGTGCCAGCAGTTTTTGGCAGTTTCCAGATACGCAGTATTTT.

The chain recombines TRBV11-2 with TRBJ2-4; a weak D match, TRBD2 (5 bases). The CDR3 has 17 residues. V lost 5 bases to trimming and J lost 0 bases, with 17 bases between them. From germline, CDR1 is SGHAT and CDR2 FQNNGV. CDR3 sequence reads: CASSVYYSGVAKNIQYF. The CDR3 region has the DNA TGTGCCAGCAGCGTGTACTACAGCGGTGTAGCCAAAAACATTCAGTACTTC. Using reference TRBV11-2 and TRBJ2-4 for the parts outside the CDR3, the full variable domain is EAGVAQSPRYKIIEKRQSVAFWCNPISGHATLYWYQQILGQGPKLLIQFQNNGVVDDSQLPKDRFSAERLKGVDSTLKIQPAKLEDSAVYLCASSVYYSGVAKNIQYFGAGTRLSVL.

The chain employs TRBV29-1 and TRBJ1-1, with D tentatively TRBD1 (5 bases). Trimming removed 4 bases from V and 0 bases from J, with 12 bases in between. The CDR3 covers 14 residues. Germline CDR1 SQVTM, CDR2 ANQGSEA. CDR3 coding DNA: TGCAGCGTTGGCAGGGCCGACATGAACACTGAAGCTTTCTTT. Residues: CSVGRADMNTEAFF. The full variable domain, its missing parts supplied by reference TRBV29-1 and TRBJ1-1, is SAVISQKPSRDICQRGTSLTIQCQVDSQVTMMFWYRQQPGQSLTLIATANQGSEATYESGFVIDKFPISRPNLTFSTLTVSNMSPEDSSIYLCSVGRADMNTEAFFGQGTRLTVV.

The rearrangement uses TRBV7-2 and TRBJ2-1; no definite D call. The V gene's germline CDR1 is SGHTA and CDR2 FQGNSA. Trimming shortened V by 6 bases and J by 6 bases, and 18 bases separated the two germline ends. The CDR3 spans 15 residues. CDR3 region: CASRRQPPSTNEQFF. In nucleotides, the CDR3 is TGTGCCAGCAGACGGCAGCCCCCGTCGACCAATGAGCAGTTCTTC.

CDR3 in DNA: TGCGCCAGCAGTGAGTGGCGGAGCTCCTATAATTCACCCCTCCACTTT. This translates into CASSEWRSSYNSPLHF. The chain combines TRBV10-2 with TRBJ1-6; the D is unclear. This CDR3 region has 16 residues. CDR1 is WSHSY and CDR2 is SAAADI in the germline V gene. The V end lost 1 base, the J end lost 0 bases, and 7 bases lay between the germline ends.

In its sample, this clone was seen a few times. This chain links TRBV29-1 with TRBJ2-5, with TRBD2 matching over 10 bases. The CDR3 covers 15 residues. Germline V gene lookup returns CDR1 SQVTM and CDR2 ANQGSEA. V lost 4 bases to trimming and J lost 1 base; unmatched junction nucleotides: 6. CDR3 bases: TGCAGCGTTGGCAGCGGGGGGGCCCTCCAAGAGACCCAGTACTTC. This encodes CSVGSGGALQETQYF.

Here the CDR3 reads CAWSVVGRSPLHF. CDR3 bases: TGTGCCTGGAGTGTGGTGGGAAGGTCACCCCTCCACTTT. The chain has TRBV30 and TRBJ1-6; D gene ambiguous. Trimming stripped 0 bases from V and 10 bases from J, with 10 bases between. There are 13 residues in the CDR3. The germline V gene has CDR1 GTSNPN and CDR2 SVGIG (reference sequence).

Written as DNA, the CDR3 is TGTGCCAGCAGCCTCCGGCTGGGGCGGGCCAACAATGAGCAGTTCTTC. It is translated as CASSLRLGRANNEQFF. The rearrangement links TRBV7-2 to TRBJ2-1; D possibly matches TRBD1 or TRBD2 (5 bases each). This CDR3 comprises 16 residues. The V gene lost 5 bases and the J gene lost 5 bases, with 19 bases spanning the gap. The germline CDR1 and CDR2 sequences are SGHTA and FQGNSA.

The chain employs TRBV28 and TRBJ1-6; D is perhaps TRBD1 (6 bases). The germline CDR1 and CDR2 sequences are MDHEN and SYDVKM. This CDR3 contains 16 residues. V lost 0 bases to trimming and J lost 7 bases, with 13 bases between them. The CDR3 loop reads CASSLWDSTRNSPLHF. The DNA for the CDR3 is TGTGCCAGCAGTTTATGGGACAGCACGCGGAATTCACCCCTCCACTTT. Variable domain in full (rest from reference TRBV28 and TRBJ1-6): DVKVTQSSRYLVKRTGEKVFLECVQDMDHENMFWYRQDPGLGLRLIYFSYDVKMKEKGDIPEGYSVSREKKERFSLILESASTNQTSMYLCASSLWDSTRNSPLHFGNGTRLTVT.

The rearrangement joins TRBV30 to TRBJ2-6, with unresolved D. Trimming removed 4 bases at V and 2 bases at J, with 6 bases between. CDR3 length equals 13 residues. Germline loops: CDR1 GTSNPN, CDR2 SVGIG (reference sequence). The CDR3: CAWTRAGANVLTF. The CDR3, as DNA: TGTGCCTGGACTAGGGCTGGGGCCAACGTCCTGACTTTC.

This rearrangement joins TRBV19 to TRBJ2-5; D might be TRBD2 (5 bases). Trimming took off 3 bases at V and 1 base at J, with 12 bases between the two ends. The CDR3 has 15 amino acids. Germline V CDR1 and CDR2: LNHDA, SQIVND (reference sequence). In DNA form, the CDR3 reads TGTGCCAGTAGTATCTACTCTCGGGGCCAAGAGACCCAGTACTTC. It codes for CASSIYSRGQETQYF.

This sequence joins TRBV12-5 and TRBJ2-7; D may match TRBD1 or TRBD2 (5 bases each). The germline V and J ends were trimmed by 1 base and 7 bases, with 20 bases remaining between them. CDR3 length: 16 residues. The germline V gene has CDR1 LGHNT and CDR2 FRNRAP. CDR3 bases: TGTGCTAGTGGTTTGGCCCACCGGGACCGGCTTGGGGAGCAGTACTTC. Its translation is CASGLAHRDRLGEQYF.

The chain carries TRBV29-1 and TRBJ2-7; unclear D gene. V was trimmed by 2 bases and J by 3 bases, leaving 17 bases between them. The CDR3 length is 15 residues. CDR1 is SQVTM, CDR2 ANQGSEA, per germline. The CDR3 here is CSVEPGNPRSYEQYF. The CDR3 nucleotides are TGCAGCGTTGAACCCGGAAACCCAAGGAGCTACGAGCAGTACTTC.

The table lists this clone with a few counts. The chain couples TRBV19 to TRBJ1-2; D unresolved. Deletions cut 6 bases from V and 8 bases from J, with 13 bases between. The CDR3 runs to 12 residues. CDR1 LNHDA and CDR2 SQIVND come from the germline V gene (reference sequence). CDR3: CASREANSGYTF. The CDR3 bases are TGTGCCAGTAGGGAGGCGAATTCGGGCTACACCTTC. The full variable domain, its missing parts supplied by reference TRBV19 and TRBJ1-2, is DGGITQSPKYLFRKEGQNVTLSCEQNLNHDAMYWYRQDPGQGLRLIYYSQIVNDFQKGDIAEGYSVSREKKESFPLTVTSAQKNPTAFYLCASREANSGYTFGSGTRLTVV.

This clone turned up a few times. The chain carries TRBV10-3 and TRBJ1-1; D remains ambiguous. The germline V gene encodes CDR1 ENHRY and CDR2 SYGVKD. The ends were cut back, 11 bases at V and 6 bases at J, with 16 bases in the middle. The CDR3 extends over 12 amino acids. The CDR3 DNA follows: TGTGCCTCCGGTGGGGATAGTTCTGAAGCTTTCTTT. As protein: CASGGDSSEAFF.

In its sample, this clone was seen many times. The gene calls are TRBV14 and TRBJ1-2, with 8 bases that match TRBD1. This CDR3 is built from 13 residues. Per the germline V gene, CDR1 is SGHDN and CDR2 is FVKESK. Germline trimming cut 5 bases from V and 4 bases from J; bases unmatched to any gene: 3. The CDR3 reads CASSDRGSYGYTF. CDR3 sequence (DNA): TGTGCCAGCAGCGACAGGGGAAGCTATGGCTACACCTTC.

The V call is TRBV7-9, the J call TRBJ2-7; 8 bases are shared with TRBD1. Germline V CDR1 and CDR2: SEHNR, FQNEAQ (reference sequence). The CDR3 length is 14 residues. Losses at the gene ends were 3 bases for V and 3 bases for J; bases not matched to a gene: 4. The CDR3 sequence: CASSLSGGIYEQYF. DNA of the CDR3: TGTGCCAGCAGCTTGTCAGGGGGCATCTACGAGCAGTACTTC.

This sequence joins TRBV5-1 and TRBJ2-5; D not resolved. The V gene's germline CDR1 is SGHRS and CDR2 YFSETQ. The CDR3 extends over 11 amino acids. The V and J ends lost 7 bases and 2 bases respectively, with 6 bases between them. In nucleotides, the CDR3 is TGCGCCAGCCGATCTCAAGAGACCCAGTACTTC. Residues: CASRSQETQYF.